This T cell receptor (beta chain) was found in a study of beta chain features in type 1 diabetes. TCRB transcripts that were expressed got sequenced, as all of the isolated RNA had been reverse transcribed. TCRdb keeps only in-frame clones here, not all; method: immunoSEQ multiplex PCR. This sample has some 500,000 clones, with about an eighth found just once. Between the trimmed V and J ends, which lost 5 bases and 0 bases, there was a span of 15 bases. CDR1 SGHTA and CDR2 FQGTGA come from the germline V gene. The CDR3 has 16 residues. Purity (above 98%) was reached by all sorted populations. This sequence originates from a woman aged 18-29 years in good health. The sample was naive CD4+ T cells from blood. The chain couples TRBV7-3 to TRBJ2-3, with D tentatively TRBD2 (6 bases). CDR3 coding DNA: TGTGCCAGCAGCCCTGGCGCGGGGCGGAGCACAGATACGCAGTATTTT. Its protein is CASSPGAGRSTDTQYF.